This passage covers 11 T cell receptor beta chains from one sample sequenced in a study of identical twins. One entry per CDR3 protein, called by TCRdb with MiXCR from the 5' RACE reads. Of 700,000 to 950,000 distinct CDR3 sequences in the sample, roughly an eighth were seen once. The data also belong to a second study, concerning yellow fever vaccine responses in identical twins.

Source material: PBMCs. Receptors originate from a young woman in good health.

The chain joins TRBV14 to TRBJ1-6; D is unresolved. V was clipped by 4 bases and J by 5 bases, with 15 bases between them. From germline, CDR1 is SGHDN and CDR2 FVKESK. The CDR3 runs to 16 residues. CDR3 protein: CASSLLIGPDNSPLHF. In DNA form, the CDR3 reads TGTGCCAGCAGCCTACTTATCGGGCCAGATAATTCACCCCTCCACTTT.

This chain joins TRBV29-1 and TRBJ2-2; 7 bases are shared with TRBD1. Trimming at V came to 6 bases and at J to 7 bases, leaving 8 bases not matched to a gene. Germline V gene sequence: CDR1 SQVTM, CDR2 ANQGSEA. This CDR3 has 13 residues. CDR3 in DNA: TGCAGCGTAAGGACAGGTCTAAACGGGGAGCTGTTTTTT. Protein sequence: CSVRTGLNGELFF.

The J gene is TRBJ1-5, the V gene TRBV20-1; D unresolved. CDR3 length equals 13 residues. V was clipped by 3 bases and J by 6 bases, with 12 bases between them. The V gene's germline CDR1 is DFQATT and CDR2 SNEGSKA (reference sequence). CDR3 amino acids: CSARPGDTQPQHF. The CDR3 DNA reads TGCAGTGCTAGGCCCGGGGATACTCAGCCCCAGCATTTT.

This clonotype has a count of ten or more. The genes are TRBV4-1 and TRBJ1-4; possible D gene TRBD1, 6 bases. Trimming removed 2 bases at V and 1 base at J, with 11 bases between. This CDR3 is 16 amino acids long. Germline V gene lookup returns CDR1 MGHRA and CDR2 YSYEKL. Here the CDR3 reads CASSQRTRGTNEKLFF. The CDR3 DNA follows: TGCGCCAGCAGCCAAAGGACCAGGGGAACTAATGAAAAACTGTTTTTT.

This clonotype turned up a few times. The chain uses TRBV4-1 and TRBJ1-3, with 7 bases aligning to TRBD1. V dropped 0 bases and J dropped 0; count of bases not matched to a gene: 2. The CDR3 is 16 residues long. Per the germline V gene, CDR1 is MGHRA and CDR2 is YSYEKL. This CDR3 is CASSQDGTDSGNTIYF. In DNA form, the CDR3 reads TGCGCCAGCAGCCAAGACGGGACAGACTCTGGAAACACCATATATTTT.

This clonotype was observed a handful of times. The chain is built from TRBV7-6 and TRBJ2-5; TRBD1 might be the D (5 bases). The CDR3 runs 12 residues. V was shortened by 11 bases and J by 5 bases, with 15 bases between the two germline ends. Per germline, CDR1 SGHVS and CDR2 FNYEAQ. CDR3 DNA: TGTGCCCTGGGGCGCCGCTATGAGACCCAGTACTTC. Encoded protein: CALGRRYETQYF.

This clonotype has only a few counts. The chain has TRBV12-3 or TRBV12-4 and TRBJ1-6; TRBD1 agrees at 8 bases. This CDR3 has 14 residues. V was pared by 7 bases and J by 6 bases, with 5 bases of the junction left unmatched. CDR3 nucleotides: TGTGCCAGCAAACAGGGGGGTTTTAATTCACCCCTCCACTTT. Protein sequence: CASKQGGFNSPLHF.

This clonotype has a handful of counts. The chain couples TRBV27 to TRBJ2-1; D may match TRBD1 or TRBD2 (5 bases each). The CDR3 totals 13 residues. Germline V gene lookup returns CDR1 MNHEY and CDR2 SMNVEV (reference sequence). Trimming took 6 bases from V and 9 from J, leaving 15 bases between them. CDR3 in amino acids: CASSRGNRGEQFF. The CDR3 DNA reads TGTGCCAGCAGCCGGGGCAACCGGGGTGAGCAGTTCTTC.

This chain uses TRBV6-5 with TRBJ2-1; the match to TRBD1 covers 8 bases. Germline V CDR1 and CDR2: MNHEY, SVGAGI. The CDR3 has 15 residues. V shed 2 bases, J shed 5 bases, and the junction held 5 bases outside the gene matches. CDR3 amino acids: CASSYRRGLDNEQFF. Here the CDR3 DNA reads TGTGCCAGCAGTTACCGCAGGGGGCTGGACAATGAGCAGTTCTTC.

The chain combines TRBV20-1 with TRBJ1-1; D unclear. Germline V gene data show CDR1 as DFQATT and CDR2 as SNEGSKA (reference sequence). Deletions cut 1 base from V and 4 bases from J, with 10 bases between. This CDR3 contains 13 residues. CDR3 DNA sequence: TGCAGTGCTAGAGGCCCCCAAGGCACTGAAGCTTTCTTT. This gives the protein CSARGPQGTEAFF.

The chain combines TRBV28 with TRBJ2-1; 8 positions agree with TRBD1. V lost 3 bases, J lost 3 bases, and 10 bases stayed unmatched. The CDR3 extends over 17 amino acids. The germline V gene encodes CDR1 MDHEN and CDR2 SYDVKM. DNA of the CDR3: TGTGCCAGCAGTTTCGGACAGGGTCTTTTGTACTACAATGAGCAGTTCTTC. Translation: CASSFGQGLLYYNEQFF.